The entry below describes one TCR beta chain. The target antigen is unknown. This entry is derived from a study of untreated major depressive disorder. TCRdb's copy holds only in-frame clones and misses some; the assay was immunoSEQ multiplex PCR. Seen here are tens of thousands of clones, around 92% observed once, and the top ten hold 0.45% to 0.55%. General study findings and limits: Generalizability is limited by the comparatively small study sample.

In germline, CDR1 is MRHNA, CDR2 SNTAGT. This CDR3 has 15 residues. Trimming at V came to 7 bases and at J to 4 bases, leaving 12 bases not matched to a gene. All participants were of European descent. V gene TRBV6-4 combines with J gene TRBJ2-7; 8 positions match TRBD1. Sequences were obtained from CD4+ T cells from PBMCs. The source is a woman aged 40 to 50 in good health. The CDR3 nucleotides read TGTGCCAGCAAGAAGTCGACAGGGGTGAGGTACGAGCAGTACGTC. This gives the protein CASKKSTGVRYEQYV.